The 21 T cell receptor beta chains in this list originate from one sample, sequenced in a study of blood T cells in healthy people across ages. With a J-beta primer mix and a sample-barcoded 5' primer, a second PCR ran about 7 to 11 cycles. Each CDR3 protein gets one entry after TCRdb re-called the 5' RACE reads with MiXCR. The sample lists roughly 930,000 distinct CDR3 sequences; around 46% were seen once. The source material was blood. The receptors originated from a man aged 30-40 years in good health.

This clonotype was found a few times. J is TRBJ1-3 and V is TRBV28; 7 nucleotides line up with TRBD1. This CDR3 comprises 14 residues. Germline assignment: CDR1 MDHEN and CDR2 SYDVKM. Trimming took 4 bases from V and 4 from J; bases not matched to a gene: 4. CDR3 residues: CASSSGQLGNTIYF. CDR3 nucleotides: TGTGCCAGCAGTTCGGGACAGTTAGGAAACACCATATATTTT.

The rearrangement links TRBV12-3 or TRBV12-4 to TRBJ1-5; the match to TRBD1 covers 7 bases. CDR3 length: 13 residues. V was pared by 6 bases and J by 4 bases, with 3 bases of the junction left unmatched. CDR3 amino acids: CASRSGGNQPQHF. In nucleotides, the CDR3 is TGTGCCAGCAGGTCAGGGGGGAATCAGCCCCAGCATTTT.

The J gene is TRBJ1-4, the V gene TRBV5-5; D gene uncertain. V lost 4 bases and J lost 8, with 21 bases in between. Germline V CDR1 and CDR2: SGHKS, YYEKEE (reference sequence). This CDR3 spans 16 amino acids. The CDR3 sequence: CASSTQPGPSREKLFF. In DNA form, the CDR3 reads TGTGCCAGCAGCACTCAACCGGGCCCCTCGAGGGAAAAACTGTTTTTT.

A few counts support this clonotype. The J gene is TRBJ2-5, the V gene TRBV7-9; D may be TRBD1 or TRBD2 (5 bases each). Trimming removed 7 bases from V and 3 bases from J, with 15 bases in between. Germline V gene data show CDR1 as SEHNR and CDR2 as FQNEAQ (reference sequence). The CDR3 has 14 residues. CDR3 residues: CASTLRDAEETQYF. In nucleotides, the CDR3 is TGTGCCAGCACCCTTAGGGACGCAGAAGAGACCCAGTACTTC.

This clonotype was seen a single time. This may be a read error, as it is one base from a much larger clone. The genes are TRBV5-1 and TRBJ2-1; TRBD1 might be the D (5 bases). The germline V gene has CDR1 SGHRS and CDR2 YFSETQ. Deletions cut 4 bases from V and 4 bases from J, with 12 bases between. This CDR3 region has 14 residues. CDR3 sequence reads: CASSLVQDYNEQFF. The DNA of the CDR3 is TGCGCCAGCAGCCTAGTACAGGATTACAATGAGCAGTTCTTC.

This clonotype was counted a few times. The chain has TRBV7-9 and TRBJ1-6, with 10 bases that match TRBD1. The V and J ends lost 4 bases and 10 bases, in that order; junction bases with no gene match: 4. CDR1 and CDR2 from the germline V gene are SEHNR and FQNEAQ (reference sequence). CDR3 length equals 14 residues. The CDR3 region is CASSSGTGASPLHF. CDR3 DNA: TGTGCCAGCAGCTCAGGGACAGGGGCCTCACCCCTCCACTTT.

The sample holds one count of this clonotype. The CDR3 here is CASSPDRDHAEQFF. The CDR3 DNA reads TGTGCCAGCAGTCCAGACAGGGACCACGCTGAGCAGTTCTTC. The J gene is TRBJ2-1, the V gene TRBV12-3 or TRBV12-4; TRBD1 matches at 7 bases. This CDR3 is 14 amino acids long. Trimming removed 5 bases from V and 9 bases from J; junction bases left unmatched: 10.

This clonotype was seen only a few times. V is TRBV11-3 and J is TRBJ2-5; D unclear. V was clipped by 5 bases and J by 0 bases, with 10 bases between them. The CDR3 loop spans 14 amino acids. Germline CDR1 reads SGHNT; CDR2 reads YENEEA. The CDR3 nucleotides are TGTGCCAGCAGCCTTCGTCGATACCAAGAGACCCAGTACTTC. This encodes CASSLRRYQETQYF.

DNA for the CDR3: TGTGCCAGCAGCTGGGGAACAGGGGGCGCGTCCAATGAGCAGTTCTTC. Translation: CASSWGTGGASNEQFF. This rearrangement joins TRBV13 to TRBJ2-1; TRBD1 aligns across 9 bases. CDR1 PRHDT and CDR2 FYEKMQ come from the germline V gene (reference sequence). The CDR3 is made up of 16 amino acids. V was pared by 4 bases and J by 6 bases, with 10 bases of the junction left unmatched. Combining the CDR3 with reference TRBV13 and TRBJ2-1 gives the whole variable domain AAGVIQSPRHLIKEKRETATLKCYPIPRHDTVYWYQQGPGQDPQFLISFYEKMQSDKGSIPDRFSAQQFSDYHSELNMSSLELGDSALYFCASSWGTGGASNEQFFGPGTRLTVL.

The rearrangement joins TRBV20-1 to TRBJ2-5; no firm D call. V was trimmed by 5 bases and J by 5 bases, leaving 12 bases between them. Germline CDR1 and CDR2: DFQATT and SNEGSKA (reference sequence). The CDR3 contains 12 residues. The CDR3 sequence: CSAYSTGETQYF. The CDR3 nucleotides are TGCAGTGCTTACTCGACTGGGGAGACCCAGTACTTC.

The rearrangement uses TRBV7-2 and TRBJ1-2; no clear D. V was trimmed by 5 bases and J by 6 bases, leaving 28 bases between them. Germline CDR1 and CDR2: SGHTA and FQGNSA. This CDR3 has 18 amino acids. CDR3 protein: CASSADGVQHDYDNGYTF. The CDR3 coding sequence is TGTGCCAGCAGCGCCGATGGGGTCCAGCACGACTACGACAATGGCTACACCTTC.

This chain links TRBV29-1 with TRBJ2-5, with 7 bases lining up with TRBD1. After removal of 7 bases from V and 2 bases from J, the junction contained 7 bases not matched to a gene. Germline lookup yields CDR1 SQVTM and CDR2 ANQGSEA. This CDR3 has 13 residues. The chain's CDR3 is CSAGQAIQETQYF. The DNA for the CDR3 is TGCAGCGCCGGACAGGCGATACAAGAGACCCAGTACTTC.

There are many counts of this clonotype. The chain recombines TRBV28 with TRBJ1-6, with D possibly TRBD1 on 6 matching bases. V was pared by 2 bases and J by 9 bases, with 17 bases between. Germline loops: CDR1 MDHEN, CDR2 SYDVKM. The CDR3 is 16 amino acids. CDR3 nucleotides: TGTGCCAGCAGTTTAGAAACAGGGTTGAAGGGTTCACCCCTCCACTTT. Protein product: CASSLETGLKGSPLHF. The full variable domain, with the rest looked up from reference TRBV28 and TRBJ1-6, is DVKVTQSSRYLVKRTGEKVFLECVQDMDHENMFWYRQDPGLGLRLIYFSYDVKMKEKGDIPEGYSVSREKKERFSLILESASTNQTSMYLCASSLETGLKGSPLHFGNGTRLTVT.

The V call is TRBV5-1, the J call TRBJ2-3; 9 bases agree with TRBD2. Trimming at V came to 3 bases and at J to 2 bases, leaving 16 bases not matched to a gene. Germline CDR1 SGHRS, CDR2 YFSETQ. The length of the CDR3 is 19 residues. This CDR3 reads CASSSRPGTSTLNTDTQYF. CDR3 coding DNA: TGCGCCAGCAGCTCCCGACCCGGGACTAGCACCCTTAACACAGATACGCAGTATTTT.

This chain connects TRBV6-1 to TRBJ1-5; 8 nucleotides agree with TRBD1. V shed 7 bases, J shed 7 bases, and the junction held 9 bases outside the gene matches. The CDR3 contains 14 residues. CDR1 MNHNS and CDR2 SASEGT come from the germline V gene. This CDR3 reads CASILDRGGQPQHF. For the CDR3, the DNA is TGTGCCAGCATTCTCGACAGGGGCGGACAGCCCCAGCATTTT.

This clonotype was recorded only once. The chain employs TRBV13 and TRBJ2-6; 8 nucleotides align to TRBD1. V trimming: 5 bases; J trimming: 4 bases; junction bases outside the gene matches: 4. This CDR3 comprises 15 residues. CDR1 is PRHDT, CDR2 FYEKMQ, per germline (reference sequence). The CDR3 coding sequence is TGTGCCAGCAGCGACAGGGGAGAAGGGGCCAACGTCCTGACTTTC. Its protein product is CASSDRGEGANVLTF.

This clonotype was counted a single time. The chain has TRBV4-3 and TRBJ1-1; possibly TRBD1 for D (6 bases). This CDR3 spans 15 amino acids. V was pared by 0 bases and J by 4 bases, with 12 bases between. Germline CDR1 is LGHNA and CDR2 is YSLEER. The CDR3, as DNA: TGCGCCAGCAGCCAAGATCGGGGGGCGCGCACTGAAGCTTTCTTT. Encoded protein: CASSQDRGARTEAFF.

This clonotype was counted a few times. The J gene is TRBJ1-2, the V gene TRBV27; 7 positions agree with TRBD1. Germline V lookup: CDR1 MNHEY, CDR2 SMNVEV (reference sequence). The CDR3 is 13 residues long. The junction had 4 bases not matched to a gene; V was cut back by 9 bases and J by 0 bases. The CDR3 nucleotides are TGTGCCAGGCTGCAGGGGGCTAACTATGGCTACACCTTC. This codes for CARLQGANYGYTF.

A few counts support this clonotype. The rearrangement uses TRBV7-2 and TRBJ1-2, with D maybe TRBD1 (6 bases). The CDR3 extends over 14 amino acids. The germline V and J ends were trimmed by 3 bases and 4 bases, with 12 bases remaining between them. CDR1 is SGHTA and CDR2 is FQGNSA in the germline V gene. CDR3: CASSFRQDLYGYTF. CDR3 DNA: TGTGCCAGCAGCTTTCGACAGGACCTCTATGGCTACACCTTC.

This clonotype was found a few times. V usage is TRBV20-1 and J usage is TRBJ2-1; 9 bases align to TRBD1. This CDR3 has 17 amino acids. V shed 1 base and J 4 bases; nucleotides not matched to a gene: 11. CDR1 and CDR2 from the germline V gene are DFQATT and SNEGSKA (reference sequence). CDR3 sequence: CSARGGAGTGSYNEQFF. CDR3 DNA: TGCAGTGCTAGAGGTGGGGCCGGGACAGGGTCATACAATGAGCAGTTCTTC.

This clonotype was observed a few times. The chain is built from TRBV3-1 and TRBJ1-5; tentatively, D is TRBD1 (5 bases). Germline V gene lookup returns CDR1 LGHDT and CDR2 YNNKEL (reference sequence). The CDR3 runs 15 residues. Trimming shortened V by 0 bases and J by 2 bases, and 8 bases separated the two germline ends. CDR3 nucleotides: TGTGCCAGCAGCCAAGACTGGGGCGGCAATCAGCCCCAGCATTTT. Translated, it gives CASSQDWGGNQPQHF.